The TCR beta chain under discussion was sequenced for a study of breast tumors, draining lymph nodes, adjacent tissues. Germline CDR1 and CDR2: DFQATT and SNEGSKA (reference sequence). The CDR3 contains 13 residues. Trimming cost V 7 bases and J 7 bases; bases outside gene matches: 4. TCRdb re-called the multiplex PCR reads through MiXCR, storing one row per CDR3 protein. The sample has over 15,000 distinct CDR3 sequences; 40% to 60% are singletons. The TCR sequence derives from a female donor with breast cancer. Some clones in this sample may be carry-over from other donors' samples. V is TRBV20-1 and J is TRBJ1-4, with 12 positions matching TRBD1. Sequencing was carried out using tumor-adjacent breast tissue. Here the CDR3 reads CSVGTGGSEKLFF. The DNA for the CDR3 is TGCAGTGTCGGGACAGGGGGCAGTGAAAAACTGTTTTTT.